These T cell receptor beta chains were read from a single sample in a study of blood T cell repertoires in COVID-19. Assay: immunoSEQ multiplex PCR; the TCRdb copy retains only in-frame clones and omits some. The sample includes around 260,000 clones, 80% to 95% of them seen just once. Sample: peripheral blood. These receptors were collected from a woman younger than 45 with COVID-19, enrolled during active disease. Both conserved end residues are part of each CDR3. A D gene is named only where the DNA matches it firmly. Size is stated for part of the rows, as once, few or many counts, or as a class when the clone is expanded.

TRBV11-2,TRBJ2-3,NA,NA,CASSSRDLQDTQYF,TGTGCCAGCAGCTCCCGGGACTTGCAAGATACGCAGTATTTT
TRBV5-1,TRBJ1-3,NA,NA,CASSLAGGGDSGNTIYF,TGCGCCAGCAGCTTGGCGGGCGGGGGAGACTCTGGAAACACCATATATTTT
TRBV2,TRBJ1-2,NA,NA,CASSDFEGRDYGYTF,TGTGCCAGCAGTGATTTTGAGGGAAGGGACTATGGCTACACCTTC
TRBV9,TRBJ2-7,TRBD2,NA,CASSPQPGLAVYEQYF,TGTGCCAGCAGCCCCCAACCGGGACTAGCGGTTTACGAGCAGTACTTC
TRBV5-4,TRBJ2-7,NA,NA,CASSPGTPGSYEQYF,TGTGCCAGCAGCCCTGGGACACCAGGCTCCTACGAGCAGTACTTC
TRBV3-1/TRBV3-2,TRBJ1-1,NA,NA,CASSQDKGLPRAFF,TGTGCCAGCAGCCAAGACAAGGGACTACCACGGGCTTTCTTT
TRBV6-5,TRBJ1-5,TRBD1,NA,CASSPNRGQEPQHF,TGTGCCAGCAGCCCGAACAGGGGGCAAGAGCCCCAGCATTTT
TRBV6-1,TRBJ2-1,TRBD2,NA,CASSESKGLAGNNEQFF,TGTGCCAGCAGTGAATCGAAAGGACTAGCGGGCAACAATGAGCAGTTCTTC
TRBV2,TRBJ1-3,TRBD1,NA,CASRKTQGAGNTIYF,TGTGCCAGCAGAAAAACACAGGGGGCTGGAAACACCATATATTTT
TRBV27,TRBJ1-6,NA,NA,CASSLLLDSSYNSPLHF,TGTGCCAGCAGTCTTCTACTGGACAGCTCCTATAATTCACCCCTCCACTTT
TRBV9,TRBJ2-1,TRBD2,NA,CASSDSATSGRFYNEQFF,TGTGCCAGCAGTGACTCTGCGACTAGCGGGAGGTTCTACAATGAGCAGTTCTTC
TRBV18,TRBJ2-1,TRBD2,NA,CASSPGLAGVSYNEQFF,TGTGCCAGCTCACCAGGCCTAGCGGGAGTATCCTACAATGAGCAGTTCTTC
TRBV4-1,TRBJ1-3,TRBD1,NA,CASSQVQGFGNTIYF,TGCGCCAGCAGCCAAGTACAGGGGTTTGGAAACACCATATATTTT
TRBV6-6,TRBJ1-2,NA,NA,CASSYGGGIENYGYTF,TGTGCCAGCAGTTACGGGGGGGGGATTGAGAACTATGGCTACACCTTC
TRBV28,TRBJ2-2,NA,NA,CASRPTGVGTGELFF,TGTGCCAGCAGGCCCACGGGAGTAGGAACCGGGGAGCTGTTTTTT
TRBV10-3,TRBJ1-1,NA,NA,CAISESRGTEAFF,TGTGCCATCAGTGAGTCGAGGGGGACTGAAGCTTTCTTT
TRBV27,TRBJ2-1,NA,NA,CASSAPGRRDNEQFF,TGTGCCAGCAGCGCCCCGGGGCGGAGGGATAATGAGCAGTTCTTC
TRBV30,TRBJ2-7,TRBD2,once,CAWSGTSGSRYF,TGTGCCTGGTCCGGGACTAGCGGGAGTCGGTACTTC
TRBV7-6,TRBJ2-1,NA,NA,CASSLGASYYNEQFF,TGTGCCAGCAGCTTAGGAGCTAGCTATTACAATGAGCAGTTCTTC
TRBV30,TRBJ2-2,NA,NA,CARLEGNSNTGELFF,TGTGCCCGCCTAGAGGGAAACTCGAACACCGGGGAGCTGTTTTTT
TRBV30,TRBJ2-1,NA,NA,CAWAPGHYNEQFF,TGTGCCTGGGCCCCGGGACATTACAATGAGCAGTTCTTC
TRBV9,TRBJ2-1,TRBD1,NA,CASSARTGDNEQFF,TGTGCCAGCAGCGCGAGGACAGGGGACAATGAGCAGTTCTTC